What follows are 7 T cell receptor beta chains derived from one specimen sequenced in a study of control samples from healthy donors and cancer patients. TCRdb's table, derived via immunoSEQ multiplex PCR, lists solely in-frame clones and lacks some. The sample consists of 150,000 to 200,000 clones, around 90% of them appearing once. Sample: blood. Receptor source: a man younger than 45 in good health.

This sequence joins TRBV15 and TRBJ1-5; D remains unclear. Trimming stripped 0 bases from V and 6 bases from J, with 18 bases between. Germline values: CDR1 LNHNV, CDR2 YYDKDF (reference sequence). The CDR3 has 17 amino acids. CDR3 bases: TGTGCCACCAGCAGAGATACACTGCGAGATCATGGTCAGCCCCAGCATTTT. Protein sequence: CATSRDTLRDHGQPQHF.

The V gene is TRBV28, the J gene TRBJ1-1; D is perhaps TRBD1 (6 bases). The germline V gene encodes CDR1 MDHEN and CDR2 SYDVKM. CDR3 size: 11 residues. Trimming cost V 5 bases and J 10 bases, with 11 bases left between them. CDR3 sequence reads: CASSQRGGAFF. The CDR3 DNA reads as TGTGCCAGCAGTCAAAGGGGGGGAGCTTTCTTT.

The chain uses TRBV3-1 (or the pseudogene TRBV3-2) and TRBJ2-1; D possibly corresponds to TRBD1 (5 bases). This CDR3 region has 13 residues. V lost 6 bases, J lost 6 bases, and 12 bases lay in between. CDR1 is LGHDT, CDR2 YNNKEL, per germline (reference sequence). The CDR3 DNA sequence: TGTGCCAGCAGAGAGCAGGGTCTCAATGAGCAGTTCTTC. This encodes CASREQGLNEQFF.

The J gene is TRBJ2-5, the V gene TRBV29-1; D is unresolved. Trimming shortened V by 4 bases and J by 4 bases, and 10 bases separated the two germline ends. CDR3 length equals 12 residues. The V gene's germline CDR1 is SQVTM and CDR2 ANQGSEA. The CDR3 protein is CSVGILAETQYF. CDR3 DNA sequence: TGCAGCGTTGGTATCCTGGCAGAGACCCAGTACTTC. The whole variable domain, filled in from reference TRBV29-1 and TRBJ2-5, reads SAVISQKPSRDICQRGTSLTIQCQVDSQVTMMFWYRQQPGQSLTLIATANQGSEATYESGFVIDKFPISRPNLTFSTLTVSNMSPEDSSIYLCSVGILAETQYFGPGTRLLVL.

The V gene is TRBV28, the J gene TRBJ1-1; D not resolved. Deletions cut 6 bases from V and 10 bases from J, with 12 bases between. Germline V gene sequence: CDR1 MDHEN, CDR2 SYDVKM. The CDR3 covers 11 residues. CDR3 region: CASSVGRGAFF. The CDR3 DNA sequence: TGTGCCAGCAGCGTAGGGCGTGGAGCTTTCTTT.

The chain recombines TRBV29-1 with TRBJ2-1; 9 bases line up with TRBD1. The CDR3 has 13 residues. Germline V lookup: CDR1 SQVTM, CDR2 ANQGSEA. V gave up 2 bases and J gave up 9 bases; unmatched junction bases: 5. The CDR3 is CSVETQGASEQFF. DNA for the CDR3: TGCAGCGTTGAAACACAGGGGGCGAGTGAGCAGTTCTTC.

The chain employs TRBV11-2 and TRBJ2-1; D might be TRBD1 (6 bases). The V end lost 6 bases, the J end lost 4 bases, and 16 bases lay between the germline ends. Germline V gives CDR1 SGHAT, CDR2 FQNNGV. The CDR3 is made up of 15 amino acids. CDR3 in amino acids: CASSKTGAEYNEQFF. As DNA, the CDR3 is TGTGCCAGCAGTAAGACAGGTGCAGAGTACAATGAGCAGTTCTTC.